The text below deals with one T cell receptor beta chain. What it recognizes is unknown. The CDR3 has 14 amino acids. Germline CDR1 MDHEN, CDR2 SYDVKM. Losses at the gene ends were 4 bases for V and 13 bases for J; bases not matched to a gene: 15. The naive CD8 fraction comprised CD45RO-negative cells positively selected for CCR7 and excluded terminally differentiated effector memory CD45RA+ cells. Sequencing was performed with immunoSEQ multiplex PCR; in TCRdb, only in-frame clones are kept and a portion is missing. The table lists 800,000 to 950,000 clones, just over 95% of them singletons. The data are from a study of shared clonotypes between healthy human individuals. Study as a whole: Donors consisted of two women and three men between 18 and 49. Overall study findings and caveats: Represented genetic and exposure-history diversity was restricted by having few donors. Naive subsets generally exceeded memory subsets in estimated richness.

Sequenced material: naive CD8+ T cells sorted from blood. The receptor's source is a man aged 30 to 39 in good health. The chain employs TRBV28 and TRBJ1-2; 7 bases map to TRBD1. The CDR3 sequence: CASSYASFDREATF. Written as DNA, the CDR3 is TGTGCCAGCAGTTACGCCTCTTTCGACAGGGAGGCCACCTTC.